These 14 T cell receptor beta chains share one sample of origin, sequenced in a study of monozygotic twins with inflammatory bowel disease. Reanalyzing the 5' RACE reads, TCRdb keeps one entry per CDR3 protein, without DNA. This sample lists some 170,000 distinct CDR3 sequences; its ten largest clones have about 7.4%. Source material: blood. These receptors were taken from a human donor with ulcerative colitis or Crohn's disease, or a healthy co-twin of an affected twin (not recorded which).

The chain carries TRBV7-2 and TRBJ2-5; with no DNA, the TCRdb D assignment of TRBD1 cannot be verified. CDR1 is SGHTA, CDR2 FQGNSA, per germline. This CDR3 region has 14 residues. The CDR3 is CASSRDRKQETQYF.

V gene TRBV20-1 combines with J gene TRBJ2-7; TCRdb picks TRBD2, but there is no DNA to check that call. CDR1 DFQATT and CDR2 SNEGSKA come from the germline V gene (reference sequence). The CDR3 contains 15 residues. CDR3 amino acids: CSATSGGGTSYEQYF.

The gene calls are TRBV4-3 and TRBJ2-7; lacking DNA, the TRBD2 call made by TCRdb goes unchecked. Germline assignment: CDR1 LGHNA and CDR2 YSLEER. CDR3 length: 18 amino acids. The CDR3 is CASSQERTSGALSYEQYF.

The J gene is TRBJ2-7, the V gene TRBV3-1; the TCRdb D gene call, TRBD1, has no DNA to confirm it. The CDR3 consists of 14 residues. Germline V gene lookup returns CDR1 LGHDT and CDR2 YNNKEL (reference sequence). CDR3 sequence reads: CASSQEARPHEQYF.

The CDR3 sequence: CASKKTGLNTGELFF. The chain carries TRBV30 and TRBJ2-2; TCRdb reports TRBD1, a call that lacks DNA to check it against. The CDR3 length is 15 residues. The germline V gene has CDR1 GTSNPN and CDR2 SVGIG (reference sequence).

The CDR3 protein is CASSLGTLGNTIYF. This chain connects TRBV28 to TRBJ1-3; TCRdb names TRBD1, which stays unverified in the absence of DNA. Germline CDR1 MDHEN, CDR2 SYDVKM. This CDR3 has 14 amino acids.

The chain has TRBV7-8 and TRBJ2-3; TCRdb lists TRBD1, though no DNA is available to test this call. Germline CDR1 reads SGHVS; CDR2 reads FQNEAQ. The CDR3 spans 15 residues. CDR3 amino acids: CASSLQGARSDTQYF.

The V and J genes are TRBV3-1 and TRBJ2-7. The CDR3 extends over 15 amino acids. Germline assignment: CDR1 LGHDT and CDR2 YNNKEL (reference sequence). CDR3: CASSDYSSKAYEQYF.

V usage is TRBV7-6 and J usage is TRBJ1-1. The CDR3 sequence is 15 residues long. Germline CDR1 and CDR2: SGHVS and FNYEAQ. The CDR3 reads CASSLGARQNTEAFF. Variable domain in full (rest from reference TRBV7-6 and TRBJ1-1): GAGVSQSPRYKVTKRGQDVALRCDPISGHVSLYWYRQALGQGPEFLTYFNYEAQQDKSGLPNDRFSAERPEGSISTLTIQRTEQRDSAMYRCASSLGARQNTEAFFGQGTRLTVV.

The chain uses TRBV5-1 and TRBJ1-1. This CDR3 is 13 amino acids long. Germline V gene lookup returns CDR1 SGHRS and CDR2 YFSETQ. The CDR3 spells CASSSDTRAEAFF. The whole variable domain, remainder taken from reference TRBV5-1 and TRBJ1-1, is KAGVTQTPRYLIKTRGQQVTLSCSPISGHRSVSWYQQTPGQGLQFLFEYFSETQRNKGNFPGRFSGRQFSNSRSEMNVSTLELGDSALYLCASSSDTRAEAFFGQGTRLTVV.

V and J are TRBV7-8 and TRBJ1-5. Germline V gene lookup returns CDR1 SGHVS and CDR2 FQNEAQ. The CDR3 sequence is 14 residues long. CDR3: CASSLGRLNQPQHF.

V is TRBV18 and J is TRBJ2-7; the D call from TCRdb, TRBD1, cannot be confirmed without DNA. The CDR3 has 14 residues. Germline V gene sequence: CDR1 KGHSH, CDR2 LQKENI. The CDR3 reads CASSQGQGKNEQYF.

The CDR3 is CASMEGRVAPQHF. The genes are TRBV10-2 and TRBJ1-5. Per germline, CDR1 WSHSY and CDR2 SAAADI. The CDR3 sequence is 13 residues long.

The chain is built from TRBV28 and TRBJ2-2; with no DNA, the TCRdb D assignment of TRBD1 cannot be verified. This CDR3 comprises 14 residues. Germline V gene sequence: CDR1 MDHEN, CDR2 SYDVKM. The CDR3 reads CASSRLTGTGELFF.